The 2 T cell receptor beta chains listed next were all sequenced from one sample in a study of CD8 T cells in ankylosing spondylitis (dated by TCRdb to about 2017). The research as a whole found: A TCR beta motif of about 8 highly homologous amino acid variants appeared characteristic of blood from ankylosing spondylitis patients.

Library preparation employed 5' RACE. Sequencer: Illumina HiSeq 2500. TCRdb cleaned the public reads at Q25 with fastp, built clones with MiXCR and kept in-frame beta chains. CDR3 protein sequences are deduplicated, and each keeps its most common genes and DNA. This sample gives more than 650,000 distinct CDR3 sequences in total; approximately 12% of them show up just once. Roughly 0.51% of the sample is in the top ten clones. Their antigen targets remain unknown. The sample taken for sequencing was blood, either unsorted or a sorted T cell fraction (not recorded which). The receptor set was obtained from a male donor with ankylosing spondylitis.

This clonotype was seen at least ten times. V gene TRBV24-1 combines with J gene TRBJ1-1; the D is unclear. Trimming removed 12 bases at V and 4 bases at J, with 14 bases between. The CDR3 runs 12 residues. Germline CDR1 is KGHDR and CDR2 is SFDVKD. The chain's CDR3 is CAPRNWGTEAFF. In nucleotides, the CDR3 is TGTGCCCCAAGGAATTGGGGCACTGAAGCTTTCTTT.

There are a few counts of this clonotype. The rearrangement links TRBV29-1 to TRBJ2-7; 11 bases line up with TRBD2. Germline V gene data show CDR1 as SQVTM and CDR2 as ANQGSEA. This CDR3 region has 17 residues. The ends lost 4 bases at V and 0 bases at J; junction bases unmatched: 11. The CDR3 sequence: CSVVIGSTSGTSYEQYF. DNA of the CDR3: TGCAGCGTTGTGATCGGGTCGACTAGCGGGACCTCCTACGAGCAGTACTTC.